The 16 T cell receptor beta chains below were found in one sample sequenced in a study of control samples from healthy donors and cancer patients. Sequencing used immunoSEQ multiplex PCR; TCRdb keeps in-frame clones, though not all of them. The table includes about 130,000 clones, about 88% detected once. Sample: blood. These TCRs come from a man aged 18-30 years in good health.

The sample holds a few counts of this clone. V usage is TRBV10-3 and J usage is TRBJ2-7; unclear D gene. V lost 8 bases, J lost 7 bases, and 18 bases lay in between. Germline CDR1 is ENHRY and CDR2 is SYGVKD. This CDR3 is built from 13 residues. The DNA of the CDR3 is TGTGCCATCCGAACGTCCCAAGGCGATGAGCAGTACTTC. It is translated as CAIRTSQGDEQYF.

The V call is TRBV28, the J call TRBJ2-7; maybe TRBD2 (6 bases). Trimming stripped 4 bases from V and 7 bases from J, with 17 bases between. Germline-derived CDR1 and CDR2 are MDHEN and SYDVKM. The length of the CDR3 is 14 residues. As DNA, the CDR3 is TGTGCCAGCAGTTCCCACGGCGGGATGGGAGAGCAGTACTTC. This gives the protein CASSSHGGMGEQYF. Full variable domain (rest looked up from reference TRBV28 and TRBJ2-7): DVKVTQSSRYLVKRTGEKVFLECVQDMDHENMFWYRQDPGLGLRLIYFSYDVKMKEKGDIPEGYSVSREKKERFSLILESASTNQTSMYLCASSSHGGMGEQYFGPGTRLTVT.

The gene calls are TRBV4-3 and TRBJ2-3; D may be TRBD1 or TRBD2 (5 bases each). The CDR3 runs to 17 residues. V lost 4 bases and J 0 bases, leaving 17 bases between the germline ends. The germline gives CDR1 LGHNA, CDR2 YSLEER. The CDR3 region has the DNA TGCGCCAGCAGCCGAAAGGCCGGGACGATCAGCACAGATACGCAGTATTTT. This gives the protein CASSRKAGTISTDTQYF.

The J gene is TRBJ1-1, the V gene TRBV2; 7 bases map to TRBD1. The CDR3 contains 15 residues. J gave up 0 bases and V 3 bases, and 4 bases lay outside the gene matches. Germline CDR1 SNHLY, CDR2 FYNNEI. The CDR3 loop reads CASSENRGVNTEAFF. The DNA of the CDR3 is TGTGCCAGCAGTGAGAACAGGGGAGTGAACACTGAAGCTTTCTTT.

The chain recombines TRBV27 with TRBJ2-7; 7 bases are shared with TRBD2. The CDR3 consists of 15 residues. CDR1 and CDR2 from the germline V gene are MNHEY and SMNVEV (reference sequence). With V trimmed by 8 bases and J by 0 bases, 10 bases remained unmatched. The CDR3: CASRPQAGSSYEQYF. Written as DNA, the CDR3 is TGTGCCAGCCGGCCCCAAGCGGGGAGCTCCTACGAGCAGTACTTC.

Written as DNA, the CDR3 is TGCGCCAGCAGCCAAGACGGGACGTGGAATCAGCCCCAGCATTTT. It yields the protein CASSQDGTWNQPQHF. The chain couples TRBV4-1 to TRBJ1-5; a possible D gene is TRBD1 (5 bases). The germline V gene encodes CDR1 MGHRA and CDR2 YSYEKL. V was shortened by 0 bases and J by 4 bases, with 10 bases between the two germline ends. The CDR3 spans 15 residues.

The V gene is TRBV5-1, the J gene TRBJ1-1; 8 bases line up with TRBD1. Germline values: CDR1 SGHRS, CDR2 YFSETQ. The CDR3 covers 17 residues. V was clipped by 0 bases and J by 3 bases; unmatched bases: 10. CDR3 in DNA: TGCGCCAGCAGCTTGGATGGACAGGGTATATTGGACACTGAAGCTTTCTTT. This codes for CASSLDGQGILDTEAFF. The full variable domain, with the rest looked up from reference TRBV5-1 and TRBJ1-1, is KAGVTQTPRYLIKTRGQQVTLSCSPISGHRSVSWYQQTPGQGLQFLFEYFSETQRNKGNFPGRFSGRQFSNSRSEMNVSTLELGDSALYLCASSLDGQGILDTEAFFGQGTRLTVV.

The rearrangement uses TRBV6-6 and TRBJ1-1, with D unclear. The CDR3 length is 14 residues. V dropped 8 bases and J dropped 0 bases, with 13 bases sitting between them. Germline V CDR1 and CDR2: MNHNY, SVGAGI (reference sequence). The CDR3 loop reads CASDPASLNTEAFF. CDR3 coding DNA: TGTGCCAGCGATCCAGCCTCCTTGAACACTGAAGCTTTCTTT.

V gene TRBV29-1 combines with J gene TRBJ2-7; D perhaps matches TRBD1 (6 bases). The germline V and J ends were trimmed by 3 bases and 6 bases, with 15 bases remaining between them. The CDR3 extends over 13 amino acids. CDR1 SQVTM and CDR2 ANQGSEA come from the germline V gene. The chain's CDR3 is CSVDPHRAGEQYF. CDR3 nucleotide sequence: TGCAGCGTTGATCCACACAGGGCTGGCGAGCAGTACTTC.

The chain employs TRBV6-4 and TRBJ1-1, with D maybe TRBD1 (6 bases). The CDR3 sequence is 11 residues long. Germline-derived CDR1 and CDR2 are MRHNA and SNTAGT. The ends were cut back, 3 bases at V and 7 bases at J, with 6 bases in the middle. This chain's CDR3 is CASSEGGEAFF. The DNA of the CDR3 is TGTGCCAGCAGTGAAGGGGGTGAAGCTTTCTTT.

This chain uses TRBV19 with TRBJ2-7, with 7 positions matching TRBD2. The trim removed 6 bases at V and 1 base at J, leaving 12 bases unmatched. The V gene's germline CDR1 is LNHDA and CDR2 SQIVND (reference sequence). CDR3 length: 16 residues. The DNA of the CDR3 is TGTGCCAGTAGCCAAGGACTAGTCTCCTCTTCCTACGAGCAGTACTTC. Protein sequence: CASSQGLVSSSYEQYF.

The gene calls are TRBV6-5 and TRBJ1-1; 9 nucleotides match TRBD1. V was pared by 4 bases and J by 4 bases, with 1 base of the junction left unmatched. The CDR3 is made up of 13 amino acids. Per the germline V gene, CDR1 is MNHEY and CDR2 is SVGAGI. The CDR3 DNA sequence: TGTGCCAGCAGTTTGACAGGGGGCACTGAAGCTTTCTTT. Its translation: CASSLTGGTEAFF.

CDR3 amino acids: CASSTGGLTYEQYF. In nucleotides, the CDR3 is TGTGCCAGTAGTACCGGAGGGCTAACCTACGAGCAGTACTTC. The chain is built from TRBV19 and TRBJ2-7; the D gene is possibly TRBD2 (6 bases). Trimming cost V 4 bases and J 2 bases, with 12 bases left between them. From germline, CDR1 is LNHDA and CDR2 SQIVND (reference sequence). The CDR3 contains 14 residues.

Relative to its sample, this clone is medium-sized (0.01 to 0.1%). The V call is TRBV18, the J call TRBJ1-2, with a weak D call TRBD1 (6 bases). The V gene lost 1 base and the J gene lost 7 bases, with 10 bases spanning the gap. Germline CDR1 KGHSH, CDR2 LQKENI. This CDR3 has 13 residues. CDR3 DNA: TGTGCCAGCTCACCACTGGGGGGCGCTGGCTACACCTTC. Its protein product is CASSPLGGAGYTF.

V is TRBV11-2 and J is TRBJ2-7; 8 nucleotides agree with TRBD1. The CDR3 sequence is 15 residues long. Germline CDR1 and CDR2: SGHAT and FQNNGV. V lost 5 bases and J lost 0; bases outside the gene matches: 6. The CDR3 bases are TGTGCCAGCAGCCCCACACAGGGGGGCTCCTACGAGCAGTACTTC. Translating gives CASSPTQGGSYEQYF.

CDR3 nucleotides: TGTGCCAGCAGCCCCAGTAGCGGACTTAAAGAGACCCAGTACTTC. Protein product: CASSPSSGLKETQYF. The rearrangement uses TRBV28 and TRBJ2-5, with TRBD2 as a possible D gene (6 bases). The CDR3 contains 15 residues. The V gene lost 6 bases and the J gene lost 3 bases, with 17 bases spanning the gap. Germline V gene lookup returns CDR1 MDHEN and CDR2 SYDVKM.